The rows below give T cell receptor beta chains drawn from one sample of a study of graft-versus-host responses after intestinal transplantation. Some clones are missing from TCRdb's copy, which holds only in-frame ones; the method was immunoSEQ multiplex PCR. The sample has 8,000 to 10,000 clones, 25% to 30% seen once; the top ten hold 4.5% to 6%. Sequenced material: alloreactive CD8+ T cells from a mixed lymphocyte reaction culture, taken before transplantation. The receptors were gathered from a human patient who was an organ donor for intestinal transplantation. Each CDR3 is given with its conserved first and last residue. The order of the fields is D gene, V gene, J gene, clone size, CDR3 DNA, CDR3 protein. D genes are given only for firm matches. Clone size appears in some rows only: once, few, many, or a class for an expanded clone.

-	TRBV6-5	TRBJ2-3	few	TGTGCCAGCAGTGATTGGACAGCTGTAGATACGCAGTATTTT	CASSDWTAVDTQYF
TRBD1	TRBV6-5	TRBJ2-3	once	TGTGCCACGGGACAGGGGGCTGAGGCAGATACGCAGTATTTT	CATGQGAEADTQYF
TRBD1	TRBV29-1	TRBJ1-2	once	TGCAGCGTTGAAGATCAGGACAGGGTCTATGGCTACACCTTC	CSVEDQDRVYGYTF
TRBD1	TRBV6-9	TRBJ1-4	-	TGTGCCAGCAGTTACGGACAGGGTGAAAAACTGTTTTTT	CASSYGQGEKLFF
TRBD2	TRBV19	TRBJ2-3	few	TGTGCCAGTAGTATGGAGAGCGGGGGAGGTGGGGATACGCAGTATTTT	CASSMESGGGGDTQYF
TRBD1	TRBV5-5	TRBJ2-3	medium-sized	TGTGCCAGCAGCAGCGGACAGGGGCTCTGGGGCACAGATACGCAGTATTTT	CASSSGQGLWGTDTQYF
-	TRBV4-3	TRBJ2-6	-	TGCGCCAGCAGCCAAGACTCTGGGGCCAACGTCCTGACTTTC	CASSQDSGANVLTF
-	TRBV6-6	TRBJ1-3	few	TGTGCCAGCAGTTACTCGGTGGATTCTGGAAACACCATATATTTT	CASSYSVDSGNTIYF
-	TRBV5-6	TRBJ2-7	few	TGTGCCAGCAGCTTAGGGACTTTACCTTACGAGCAGTACTTC	CASSLGTLPYEQYF
-	TRBV7-2	TRBJ1-2	-	TGTGCCAGCAGCCCGCTCGAGGGGGATCCGGGTGGCTACACCTTC	CASSPLEGDPGGYTF
TRBD2	TRBV29-1	TRBJ2-1	medium-sized	TGCAGCGTGGGGGGGTCGGGTGAGCAGTTCTTC	CSVGGSGEQFF
-	TRBV30	TRBJ2-3	medium-sized	TGTGCCTGGACGTTTGACTTTAGCACAGATACGCAGTATTTT	CAWTFDFSTDTQYF
TRBD1	TRBV19	TRBJ1-1	-	TGTGCCAGTATTAAGCTACAGGGGGGGAACACTGAAGCTTTCTTT	CASIKLQGGNTEAFF
-	TRBV30	TRBJ1-2	-	TGTGCCTGCCCAGCGGGGGGTCGCGAACCCTATGGCTACACCTTC	CACPAGGREPYGYTF
-	TRBV5-4	TRBJ2-7	medium-sized	TGTGCCAGCAGCTTGGCGGGGACGTACTACGAGCAGTACTTC	CASSLAGTYYEQYF
TRBD2	TRBV30	TRBJ2-1	-	TGTGCCTGGAGAGAACAGCGGGGGCCGTACAATGAGCAGTTCTTC	CAWREQRGPYNEQFF
-	TRBV6-1	TRBJ2-6	-	TGTGCCAGCAGTGCAGACCCCTCTTATGCACAAAGTCGGGCCAACGTCCTGACTTTC	CASSADPSYAQSRANVLTF
-	TRBV7-7	TRBJ2-6	-	TGTGCCAGCAGCGTTGTGCCACAAAGTCGGGCCAACGTCCTGACTTTC	CASSVVPQSRANVLTF
TRBD1	TRBV5-1	TRBJ2-7	few	TGCGCCAGCAGCCATGGGACAGGGGGCTACGAGCAGTACTTC	CASSHGTGGYEQYF
TRBD2	TRBV19	TRBJ2-5	-	TGTGCCAGTAGTACCATAGCGGGAGGTAGAGAGACCCAGTACTTC	CASSTIAGGRETQYF
-	TRBV7-4	TRBJ2-7	few	TGTGCCAGCAGCTTAGGGCCAACCAGCGACTACGAGCAGTACTTC	CASSLGPTSDYEQYF
TRBD2	TRBV6-6	TRBJ2-1	-	TGTGCCAGCAGTTACGCCCCCCGGGGGGGGGAGCAGTTCTTC	CASSYAPRGGEQFF
-	TRBV10-3	TRBJ2-7	few	TGTGCCAGCAGTGAATCCCAGGGGGGGTACGAGCAGTACTTC	CASSESQGGYEQYF
TRBD1	TRBV13	TRBJ2-7	few	TGCGCCAGCAGCCAAGTAACAGGGGGCTACGAGCAGTACTTC	CASSQVTGGYEQYF
TRBD1	TRBV4-3	TRBJ1-6	few	TGCGCCAGCAGCCAAGTTTCCGGGACAGGATCCTATAATTCACCCCTCCACTTT	CASSQVSGTGSYNSPLHF
-	TRBV6-5	TRBJ2-7	-	TGTGCCAGCAGCTGGGATACCTACGAGCAGTACTTC	CASSWDTYEQYF
-	TRBV6-1	TRBJ1-4	few	TGTGCCACTCCGGAGGGTAATGAAAAACTGTTTTTT	CATPEGNEKLFF
TRBD1	TRBV30	TRBJ1-2	few	TGTGCCTGGGCAGGGGGGAGGCAGGGAAGTAGTTTGATCTATGGCTACACCTTC	CAWAGGRQGSSLIYGYTF
-	TRBV7-9	TRBJ2-2	few	TGTGCCAGCAGCTTAGGGGGCTTTGCCGGGGAGCTGTTTTTT	CASSLGGFAGELFF
-	TRBV7-7	TRBJ1-1	medium-sized	TGTGCCAGCAGCCGACTGACGTATACCGAAGCTTTCTTT	CASSRLTYTEAFF
-	TRBV10-2	TRBJ2-3	-	TGCGCCAGCAGTGACGGACCCCGGGAGCAGTATTTT	CASSDGPREQYF
-	TRBV30	TRBJ1-1	-	TGTGCCTGGAGTGTGGGGGGGGACACTGAAGCTTTCTTT	CAWSVGGDTEAFF
-	TRBV12-5	TRBJ2-7	-	TGTGCTAGTGGGAACTCCTACGAGCAGTACTTC	CASGNSYEQYF
-	TRBV28	TRBJ2-3	few	TGTGCCAGCAGCCATGACAGTTCCTTCACAGATACGCAGTATTTT	CASSHDSSFTDTQYF
TRBD1	TRBV6-1	TRBJ1-2	-	TGTGCCAGCGAATGGACAGGGAATGGCTACACCTTC	CASEWTGNGYTF
-	TRBV9	TRBJ1-1	-	TGTGCCAGCAGCGTATGGGGGAACACTGAAGCTTTCTTT	CASSVWGNTEAFF
-	TRBV27	TRBJ1-2	-	TGTGCCAGCAGTTTAACAGCTAACTATGGCTACACCTTC	CASSLTANYGYTF
-	TRBV27	TRBJ1-1	-	TGTGTCAGCAGTTTATCAGGGAACACTGGAGCTTTCTTT	CVSSLSGNTGAFF
-	TRBV27	TRBJ2-1	medium-sized	TGTGCCAGCAGTTTATACAATGAGCAGTTCTTC	CASSLYNEQFF
-	TRBV4-2	TRBJ2-3	-	TGTGCCAGCAGCCAAGTACTTAGCGGCAGCCGCACAGATACGCAGTATTTT	CASSQVLSGSRTDTQYF
-	TRBV6-5	TRBJ2-7	-	TGTGCCAGCAATCACCTGCCAGGGCCTCTCTACGAGCAGTACTTC	CASNHLPGPLYEQYF
-	TRBV4-1	TRBJ2-7	-	TGCGCCAGCAGCCAAGTACCAGGTTACGAGCAGTACTTC	CASSQVPGYEQYF
-	TRBV7-4	TRBJ2-7	few	TGTGCCAGCAGCTCGGACCGTGTGTGGTACGAGCAGTACTTC	CASSSDRVWYEQYF
-	TRBV6-1	TRBJ2-3	-	TGTGCCAGCAGTGATTGGACAGCTGTAGATACGCAGTATTTT	CASSDWTAVDTQYF
-	TRBV27	TRBJ2-3	few	TGTGCCAGCAGTTTAGTGTTTTGGGGCTCGGATACGCAGTATTTT	CASSLVFWGSDTQYF
-	TRBV27	TRBJ2-2	few	TGTGCCAGCAGTTTAGAGTTGGGGCTAGCGAACACCGGGGAGCTGTTTTTT	CASSLELGLANTGELFF
TRBD2	TRBV23-1	TRBJ2-3	-	TGCGCCAGCAGTCAGCGTCTCTCTACTAGCGGGAGTGGTTGCGCAGATACGCAGTATTTT	CASSQRLSTSGSGCADTQYF
TRBD2	TRBV6-1	TRBJ2-5	-	TGTGCCAGCACCTTACTAGCGGGAGGAGACGAGACCCAGTACTTC	CASTLLAGGDETQYF
-	TRBV19	TRBJ1-4	-	TGTGCCAGTAGTATAGGGACAGCAACTAATGAAAAACTGTTTTTT	CASSIGTATNEKLFF
TRBD2	TRBV11-2	TRBJ2-3	few	TGTGCCAGCAGCTTAGGGGGCGGGAGTGATACGCAGTATTTT	CASSLGGGSDTQYF
TRBD2	TRBV6-9	TRBJ2-1	few	TGTGCCAGCAGCACACTAGCGGGAGGCTACAATGAGCAGTTCTTC	CASSTLAGGYNEQFF
-	TRBV4-1	TRBJ1-2	few	TGCGCCAGCAGCCAAGTCGGGACGGCGGCCTATGGCTACACCTTC	CASSQVGTAAYGYTF